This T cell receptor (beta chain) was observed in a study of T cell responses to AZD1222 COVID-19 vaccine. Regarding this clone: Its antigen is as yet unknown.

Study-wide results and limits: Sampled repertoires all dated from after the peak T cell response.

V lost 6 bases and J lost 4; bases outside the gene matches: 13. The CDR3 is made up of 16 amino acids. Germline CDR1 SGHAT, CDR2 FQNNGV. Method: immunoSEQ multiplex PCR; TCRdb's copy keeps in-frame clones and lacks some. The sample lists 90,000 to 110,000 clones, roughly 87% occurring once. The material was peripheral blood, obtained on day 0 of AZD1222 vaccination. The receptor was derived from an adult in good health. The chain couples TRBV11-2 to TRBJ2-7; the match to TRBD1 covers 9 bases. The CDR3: CASSNIMDRGGYEQYF. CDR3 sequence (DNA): TGTGCCAGCAGTAATATCATGGACAGGGGTGGGTACGAGCAGTACTTC.